These 21 T cell receptor beta chains originate from one sample sequenced in a study of cytomegalovirus exposure and HLA in healthy donors. The PCR made use of 60 Vbeta and 13 Jbeta primers. Profiling relied on immunoSEQ multiplex PCR, and the TCRdb table lists in-frame clones only, not all of them. The table shows over 200,000 clones, with about 84% occurring only once. The sequencing sample was made of PBMCs. These receptors were taken from a human donor in good health.

The chain joins TRBV6-5 to TRBJ2-7; 11 bases fit TRBD2. The germline gives CDR1 MNHEY, CDR2 SVGAGI. This CDR3 has 15 amino acids. Losses at the gene ends were 5 bases for V and 4 bases for J; bases not matched to a gene: 7. As DNA, the CDR3 is TGTGCCAGCAGTGCGCAACTAGCGGGGGATTACGAGCAGTACTTC. Its protein is CASSAQLAGDYEQYF.

The chain couples TRBV28 to TRBJ2-1, with D maybe TRBD2 (5 bases). The CDR3 sequence is 15 residues long. The ends were cut back, 6 bases at V and 9 bases at J, with 21 bases in the middle. CDR1 is MDHEN, CDR2 SYDVKM, per germline. The CDR3 is CASSRPSGRAGEQFF. The CDR3 region has the DNA TGTGCCAGCAGCCGCCCCTCTGGACGGGCGGGTGAGCAGTTCTTC.

The chain couples TRBV18 to TRBJ2-5; D might be TRBD2 (5 bases). CDR1 and CDR2 (germline): KGHSH, LQKENI. This CDR3 contains 14 residues. Trimming shortened V by 3 bases and J by 0 bases, and 8 bases separated the two germline ends. The CDR3, as DNA: TGTGCCAGCTCACCCCGTAGCGACCAAGAGACCCAGTACTTC. Amino acids: CASSPRSDQETQYF. The complete variable domain, with remaining parts taken from reference TRBV18 and TRBJ2-5, reads NAGVMQNPRHLVRRRGQEARLRCSPMKGHSHVYWYRQLPEEGLKFMVYLQKENIIDESGMPKERFSAEFPKEGPSILRIQQVVRGDSAAYFCASSPRSDQETQYFGPGTRLLVL.

The rearrangement joins TRBV4-1 to TRBJ2-5, with TRBD2 as a possible D gene (6 bases). CDR1 is MGHRA and CDR2 is YSYEKL in the germline V gene. The length of the CDR3 is 16 residues. Trimming removed 3 bases at V and 3 bases at J, with 17 bases between. CDR3 residues: CASSQTLGGTEETQYF. In DNA, the CDR3 is TGCGCCAGCAGCCAGACCCTGGGGGGTACCGAAGAGACCCAGTACTTC.

This clone has only one observation. This chain uses TRBV7-9 with TRBJ2-5, with 12 bases identical to TRBD2. The CDR3 totals 18 residues. Looked up from germline, CDR1 is SEHNR and CDR2 is FQNEAQ (reference sequence). V lost 2 bases and J lost 2; bases outside the gene matches: 9. The CDR3, as DNA: TGTGCCAGCAGCTTATGGCGCGAAGGGACTAGCGGGCAAGAGACCCAGTACTTC. Protein product: CASSLWREGTSGQETQYF.

This clone has more than one count but fewer than ten. The genes are TRBV6-1 and TRBJ1-1; D unclear. Germline CDR1 MNHNS, CDR2 SASEGT. The CDR3 totals 14 residues. Trimming left V 5 bases short and J 4 bases short, with 14 bases between. CDR3 coding DNA: TGTGCCAGCAGTTCCCAGGAGGAGGGCACTGAAGCTTTCTTT. Its translation: CASSSQEEGTEAFF.

This clone has only a few counts. The chain couples TRBV4-1 to TRBJ2-1; tentatively, D is TRBD2 (6 bases). CDR3 length: 14 amino acids. V was pared by 5 bases and J by 5 bases, with 13 bases between. CDR1 MGHRA and CDR2 YSYEKL come from the germline V gene. CDR3 region: CASSSTGGNNEQFF. The CDR3 DNA follows: TGCGCCAGCAGCAGCACAGGAGGGAACAATGAGCAGTTCTTC.

The genes are TRBV6-6 and TRBJ2-2; 8 nucleotides agree with TRBD2. CDR1 MNHNY and CDR2 SVGAGI come from the germline V gene (reference sequence). With V trimmed by 3 bases and J by 1 base, 1 base remained unmatched. CDR3 size: 15 residues. The CDR3 here is CASSYTSGNTGELFF. The CDR3 nucleotides read TGTGCCAGCAGTTATACTAGCGGGAACACCGGGGAGCTGTTTTTT.

This clone was picked up a small number of times. The V call is TRBV21-1, the J call TRBJ2-2; TRBD1, as called in the table, went unchecked against the DNA. TRBV21-1 is a recognized pseudogene. The CDR3 has 13 amino acids. CDR3 residues: CASVQGYTGELFF. DNA for the CDR3: TGTGCCAGCGTACAGGGTTACACCGGGGAGCTGTTTTTT.

In this sample, this clone turned up once. V gene TRBV30 combines with J gene TRBJ1-1; D gene uncertain. Germline-derived CDR1 and CDR2 are GTSNPN and SVGIG (reference sequence). The V gene lost 2 bases and the J gene lost 2 bases, with 3 bases spanning the gap. CDR3 length equals 11 residues. The CDR3 region is CAWSLNTEAFF. The DNA for the CDR3 is TGTGCCTGGAGTCTCAACACTGAAGCTTTCTTT.

V is TRBV19 and J is TRBJ1-2; TRBD1 is a possible D gene (6 bases). The CDR3 consists of 15 residues. Germline V lookup: CDR1 LNHDA, CDR2 SQIVND (reference sequence). Trimming took 3 bases from V and 3 from J, leaving 14 bases between them. The CDR3, as DNA: TGTGCCAGTAGTATCCCCCCAACAGGGCACTATGGCTACACCTTC. Residues: CASSIPPTGHYGYTF.

The V gene is TRBV4-1, the J gene TRBJ1-2, with TRBD1 as a possible D gene (5 bases). The length of the CDR3 is 15 residues. In germline, CDR1 is MGHRA, CDR2 YSYEKL. V was cut by 0 bases and J by 1 base, with 9 bases left in between. In DNA form, the CDR3 reads TGCGCCAGCAGCCAAGAACCAGGGTTTAACTATGGCTACACCTTC. Amino acids: CASSQEPGFNYGYTF.

The rearrangement uses TRBV21-1 and TRBJ2-3; TRBD1, as called in the table, went unchecked against the DNA. TRBV21-1 is flagged as a pseudogene. CDR3 length: 16 residues. The chain's CDR3 is CASSKGGTGDTDTQYF. CDR3 bases: TGTGCCAGCAGCAAAGGGGGGACAGGGGACACAGATACGCAGTATTTT.

The J gene is TRBJ2-5, the V gene TRBV6-1, with D perhaps TRBD1 (6 bases). Trimming cost V 6 bases and J 5 bases, with 10 bases left between them. The V gene's germline CDR1 is MNHNS and CDR2 SASEGT. This CDR3 contains 12 residues. The CDR3 loop reads CASRTGMETQYF. DNA of the CDR3: TGTGCCAGCAGAACAGGGATGGAGACCCAGTACTTC.

This chain connects TRBV6-1 to TRBJ1-2, with TRBD1 identical over 8 bases. The CDR3 contains 13 residues. Germline V CDR1 and CDR2: MNHNS, SASEGT. V lost 6 bases to trimming and J lost 3 bases; unmatched junction nucleotides: 3. The CDR3 spells CASRTGADYGYTF. The CDR3 DNA sequence: TGTGCCAGCAGGACAGGGGCGGACTATGGCTACACCTTC.

The rearrangement uses TRBV4-1 and TRBJ2-7, with D possibly being TRBD2 (6 bases). Germline CDR1 MGHRA, CDR2 YSYEKL. The CDR3 totals 15 residues. V was clipped by 1 base and J by 0 bases, with 10 bases between them. The CDR3 bases are TGCGCCAGCAGCCAAGGGGTTAGCGGCTCCTACGAGCAGTACTTC. The encoded protein is CASSQGVSGSYEQYF.

The chain couples TRBV5-1 to TRBJ2-7, with TRBD2 matching 11 bases. This CDR3 has 16 residues. Germline V gene lookup returns CDR1 SGHRS and CDR2 YFSETQ. J gave up 3 bases and V 0 bases, and 5 bases lay outside the gene matches. For the CDR3, the DNA is TGCGCCAGCAGCTTGGGGGGGACTAGCGGCAGCTACGAGCAGTACTTC. It translates to CASSLGGTSGSYEQYF.

CDR3 sequence reads: CASGTGGVEQYF. CDR3 bases: TGTGCCAGCGGGACAGGGGGCGTCGAGCAGTACTTC. V and J are TRBV9 and TRBJ2-7; TRBD1 agrees at 12 bases. The ends lost 7 bases at V and 6 bases at J; junction bases unmatched: 2. Germline V gene sequence: CDR1 SGDLS, CDR2 YYNGEE. CDR3 length equals 12 residues.

The chain couples TRBV19 to TRBJ2-7, with TRBD1 identical over 8 bases. The V segment lost 3 bases and the J segment 4 bases; nucleotides outside the gene matches: 11. The CDR3 is 16 amino acids. The germline V gene has CDR1 LNHDA and CDR2 SQIVND (reference sequence). The CDR3 loop reads CASSIMIGRGQYEQYF. DNA of the CDR3: TGTGCCAGTAGTATTATGATCGGCAGGGGGCAATACGAGCAGTACTTC. The entire variable domain, with the rest obtained from reference TRBV19 and TRBJ2-7, is as follows: DGGITQSPKYLFRKEGQNVTLSCEQNLNHDAMYWYRQDPGQGLRLIYYSQIVNDFQKGDIAEGYSVSREKKESFPLTVTSAQKNPTAFYLCASSIMIGRGQYEQYFGPGTRLTVT.

This rearrangement joins TRBV7-2 to TRBJ2-7; 8 nucleotides align to TRBD1. The CDR3 is 15 amino acids. Germline CDR1 and CDR2: SGHTA and FQGNSA. The J segment lost 0 bases and the V segment lost 5 bases, leaving 6 bases of the junction unmatched. The CDR3 protein is CASSGGTGSSYEQYF. CDR3 bases: TGTGCCAGCAGCGGAGGGACAGGCAGCTCCTACGAGCAGTACTTC.

This chain joins TRBV29-1 and TRBJ2-7; TRBD1 matches 11 bases. CDR3 length: 14 residues. The junction had 6 bases not matched to a gene; V was cut back by 6 bases and J by 2 bases. The V gene's germline CDR1 is SQVTM and CDR2 ANQGSEA. CDR3 DNA: TGCAGCGTAGGACAGGGGGCGCGACCCTACGAGCAGTACTTC. It encodes CSVGQGARPYEQYF.